The clone carrying this T cell receptor (beta chain) was detected ten times or more. What it recognizes is unknown. A single record per CDR3 protein comes from TCRdb applying MiXCR to the 5' RACE reads. Among tens of thousands of distinct CDR3 sequences listed, about 4% were seen once. This entry comes from a study of neurological immune-mediated disorders. In the study overall: There were some 35 multiple sclerosis patients; some 31 were relapsing-remitting and 3 were secondary progressive. Study-level findings and limits: Subjects shared no identical expanded-clone CDR3 amino acid sequences, suggesting private TCR-beta repertoires in all groups.

V was pared by 0 bases and J by 7 bases, with 7 bases of the junction left unmatched. The CDR3 is 16 residues long. Germline CDR1 and CDR2: SGHRS and YFSETQ. Sequencing was performed on PBMCs. V and J are TRBV5-1 and TRBJ2-1; 10 bases line up with TRBD2. The sequence came from a man aged 50-59 years with multiple sclerosis. The CDR3 spells CASSLALASGGNEQFF. CDR3 in DNA: TGCGCCAGCAGCTTGGCCTTGGCTAGCGGGGGTAATGAGCAGTTCTTC.